The sequence of this T cell receptor beta chain was determined in a study of blood T cell repertoires in COVID-19. Study-level background: Acute and convalescent COVID-19 samples came from the United States, Italy and Spain.

Losses at the gene ends were 3 bases for V and 4 bases for J; bases not matched to a gene: 1. In germline, CDR1 is SGHTA, CDR2 FQGNSA. CDR3 length: 14 residues. Patients from Seattle were sampled longitudinally, starting during active infection. The data were produced by immunoSEQ multiplex PCR, yet TCRdb's version contains in-frame clones alone and is incomplete. The sample has around 90,000 clones, roughly 88% seen once. This TCR came from a man over 45 with COVID-19, enrolled during active disease. The V gene is TRBV7-2, the J gene TRBJ2-1; TRBD2 agrees at 9 bases. The source material was peripheral blood. The CDR3 bases are TGTGCCAGCAGCTTTCTAGCGGGGTACAATGAGCAGTTCTTC. It translates to CASSFLAGYNEQFF.